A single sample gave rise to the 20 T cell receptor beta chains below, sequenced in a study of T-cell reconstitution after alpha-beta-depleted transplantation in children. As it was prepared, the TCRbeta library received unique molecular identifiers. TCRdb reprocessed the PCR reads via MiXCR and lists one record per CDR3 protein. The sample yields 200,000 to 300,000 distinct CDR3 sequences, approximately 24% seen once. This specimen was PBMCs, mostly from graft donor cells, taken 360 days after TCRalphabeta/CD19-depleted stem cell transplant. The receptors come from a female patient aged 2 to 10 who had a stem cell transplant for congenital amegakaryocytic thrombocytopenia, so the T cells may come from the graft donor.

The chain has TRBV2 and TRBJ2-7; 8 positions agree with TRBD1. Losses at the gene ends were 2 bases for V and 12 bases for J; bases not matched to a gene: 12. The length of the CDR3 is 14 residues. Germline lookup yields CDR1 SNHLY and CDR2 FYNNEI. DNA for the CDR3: TGTGCCAGCAGTGAAAATTGGACAGGGTCCTCGTGGTACTTC. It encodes CASSENWTGSSWYF.

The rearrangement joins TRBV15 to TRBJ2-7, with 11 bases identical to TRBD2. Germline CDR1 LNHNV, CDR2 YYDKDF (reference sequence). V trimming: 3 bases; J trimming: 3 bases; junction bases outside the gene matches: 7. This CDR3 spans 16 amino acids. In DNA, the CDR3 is TGTGCCACCAGCAGCACCGGGACTAGCGGAATCTACGAGCAGTACTTC. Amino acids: CATSSTGTSGIYEQYF. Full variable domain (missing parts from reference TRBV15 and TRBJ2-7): DAMVIQNPRYQVTQFGKPVTLSCSQTLNHNVMYWYQQKSSQAPKLLFHYYDKDFNNEADTPDNFQSRRPNTSFCFLDIRSPGLGDTAMYLCATSSTGTSGIYEQYFGPGTRLTVT.

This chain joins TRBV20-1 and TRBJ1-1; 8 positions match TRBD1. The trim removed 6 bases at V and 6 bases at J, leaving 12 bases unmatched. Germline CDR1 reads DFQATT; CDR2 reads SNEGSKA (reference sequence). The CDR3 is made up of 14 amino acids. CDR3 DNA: TGCAGTGCCAGGACAGGGACCGACGTGCCTGAAGCTTTCTTT. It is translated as CSARTGTDVPEAFF.

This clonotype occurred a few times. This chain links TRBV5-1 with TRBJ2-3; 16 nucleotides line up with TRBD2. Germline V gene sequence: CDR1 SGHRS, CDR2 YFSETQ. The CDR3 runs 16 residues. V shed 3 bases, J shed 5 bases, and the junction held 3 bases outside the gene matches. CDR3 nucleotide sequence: TGCGCCAGCAGCTCGGGACTAGCGGGGGGGAGAGATACGCAGTATTTT. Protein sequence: CASSSGLAGGRDTQYF.

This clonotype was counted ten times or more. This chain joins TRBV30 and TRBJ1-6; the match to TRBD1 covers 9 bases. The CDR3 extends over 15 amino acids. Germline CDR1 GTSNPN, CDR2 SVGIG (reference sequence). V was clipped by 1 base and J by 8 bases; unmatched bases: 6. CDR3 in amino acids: CAWSAWTGADSPLHF. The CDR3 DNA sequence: TGTGCCTGGAGTGCCTGGACAGGGGCTGATTCACCCCTCCACTTT.

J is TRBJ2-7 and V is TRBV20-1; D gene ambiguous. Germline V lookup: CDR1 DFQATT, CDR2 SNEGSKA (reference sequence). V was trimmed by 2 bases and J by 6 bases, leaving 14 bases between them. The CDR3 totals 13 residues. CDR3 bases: TGCAGTGCTAGAAGAACGGCCTCGCGCGAGCAGTACTTC. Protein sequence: CSARRTASREQYF.

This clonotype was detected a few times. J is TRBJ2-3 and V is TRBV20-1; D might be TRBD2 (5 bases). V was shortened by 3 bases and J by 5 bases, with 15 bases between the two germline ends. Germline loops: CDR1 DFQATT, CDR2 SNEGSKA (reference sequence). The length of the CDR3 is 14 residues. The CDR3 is CSASPTRWEDTQYF. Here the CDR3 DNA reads TGCAGTGCTAGCCCTACTAGGTGGGAAGATACGCAGTATTTT.

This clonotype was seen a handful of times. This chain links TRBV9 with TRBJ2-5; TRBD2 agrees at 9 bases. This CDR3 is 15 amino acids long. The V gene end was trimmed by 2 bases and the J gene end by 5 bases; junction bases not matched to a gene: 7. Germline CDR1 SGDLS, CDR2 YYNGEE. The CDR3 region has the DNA TGTGCCAGCAGCGTCTTAGCGGGAGTCGGTGAGACCCAGTACTTC. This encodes CASSVLAGVGETQYF.

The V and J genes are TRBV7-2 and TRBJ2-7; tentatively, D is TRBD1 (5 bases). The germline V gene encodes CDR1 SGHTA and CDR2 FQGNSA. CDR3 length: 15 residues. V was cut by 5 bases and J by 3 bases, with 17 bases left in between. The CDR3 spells CASSPGSWQGYEQYF. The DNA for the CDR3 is TGTGCCAGCAGCCCAGGCTCTTGGCAGGGCTACGAGCAGTACTTC.

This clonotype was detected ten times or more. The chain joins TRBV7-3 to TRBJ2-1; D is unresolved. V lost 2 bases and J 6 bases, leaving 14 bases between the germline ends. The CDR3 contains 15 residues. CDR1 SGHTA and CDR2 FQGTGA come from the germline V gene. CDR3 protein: CASSLFSEFRNEQFF. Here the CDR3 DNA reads TGTGCCAGCAGCTTATTTTCAGAGTTTCGCAATGAGCAGTTCTTC.

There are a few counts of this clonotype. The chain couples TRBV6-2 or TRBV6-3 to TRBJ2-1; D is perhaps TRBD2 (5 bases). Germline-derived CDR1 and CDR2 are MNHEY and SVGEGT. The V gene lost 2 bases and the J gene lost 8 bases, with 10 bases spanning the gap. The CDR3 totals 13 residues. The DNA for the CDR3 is TGTGCCAGCAGTTACAAGCCTAGCTATGAGCAGTTCTTC. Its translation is CASSYKPSYEQFF.

The CDR3 sequence is CSASIGTSGGQRPDTQYF. CDR3 bases: TGCAGTGCTAGCATCGGGACTAGCGGGGGGCAACGGCCAGATACGCAGTATTTT. The chain recombines TRBV20-1 with TRBJ2-3; 15 bases align to TRBD2. The CDR3 contains 18 residues. CDR1 and CDR2 from the germline V gene are DFQATT and SNEGSKA (reference sequence). With V trimmed by 3 bases and J by 4 bases, 11 bases remained unmatched.

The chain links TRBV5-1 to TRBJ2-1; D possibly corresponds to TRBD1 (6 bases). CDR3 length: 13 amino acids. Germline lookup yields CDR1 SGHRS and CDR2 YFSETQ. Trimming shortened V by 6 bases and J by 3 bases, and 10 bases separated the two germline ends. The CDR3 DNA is TGCGCCAGCACGACAGGCCTCTACAATGAGCAGTTCTTC. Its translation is CASTTGLYNEQFF.

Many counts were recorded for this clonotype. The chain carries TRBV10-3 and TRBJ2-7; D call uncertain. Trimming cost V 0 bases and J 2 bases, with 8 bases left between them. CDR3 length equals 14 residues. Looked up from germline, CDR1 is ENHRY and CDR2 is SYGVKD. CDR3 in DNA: TGTGCCATCAGTGAGTCGAGTGCCCCCTACGAGCAGTACTTC. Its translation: CAISESSAPYEQYF.

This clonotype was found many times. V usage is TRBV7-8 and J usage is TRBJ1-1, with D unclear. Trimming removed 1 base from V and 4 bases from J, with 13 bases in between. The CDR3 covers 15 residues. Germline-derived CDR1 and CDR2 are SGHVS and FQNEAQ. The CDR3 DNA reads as TGTGCCAGCAGCTTAGTCGGCAGGTTCACCACTGAAGCTTTCTTT. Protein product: CASSLVGRFTTEAFF. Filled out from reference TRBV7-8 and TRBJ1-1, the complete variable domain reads GAGVSQSPRYKVAKRGQDVALRCDPISGHVSLFWYQQALGQGPEFLTYFQNEAQLDKSGLPSDRFFAERPEGSVSTLKIQRTQQEDSAVYLCASSLVGRFTTEAFFGQGTRLTVV.

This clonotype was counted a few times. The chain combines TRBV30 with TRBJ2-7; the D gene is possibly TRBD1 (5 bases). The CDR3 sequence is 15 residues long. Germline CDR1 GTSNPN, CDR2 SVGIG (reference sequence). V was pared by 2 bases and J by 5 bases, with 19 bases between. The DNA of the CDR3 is TGTGCCTGGAGTCCGAGCCCCCAGGGCTTCCACGAGCAGTACTTC. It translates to CAWSPSPQGFHEQYF. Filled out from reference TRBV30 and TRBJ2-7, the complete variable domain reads SQTIHQWPATLVQPVGSPLSLECTVEGTSNPNLYWYRQAAGRGLQLLFYSVGIGQISSEVPQNLSASRPQDRQFILSSKKLLLSDSGFYLCAWSPSPQGFHEQYFGPGTRLTVT.

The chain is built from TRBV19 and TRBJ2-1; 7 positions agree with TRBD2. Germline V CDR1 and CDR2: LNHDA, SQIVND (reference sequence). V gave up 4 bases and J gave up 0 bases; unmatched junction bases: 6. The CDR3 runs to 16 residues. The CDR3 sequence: CASSSRPGGSYNEQFF. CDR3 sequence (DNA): TGTGCCAGTAGTAGCCGGCCGGGGGGCTCCTACAATGAGCAGTTCTTC.

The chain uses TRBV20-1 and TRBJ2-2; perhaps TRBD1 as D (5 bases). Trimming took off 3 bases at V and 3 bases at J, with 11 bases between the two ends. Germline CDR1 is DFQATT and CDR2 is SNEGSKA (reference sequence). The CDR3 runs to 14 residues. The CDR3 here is CSASDRTYTGELFF. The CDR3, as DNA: TGCAGTGCTAGCGACAGAACCTACACCGGGGAGCTGTTTTTT.

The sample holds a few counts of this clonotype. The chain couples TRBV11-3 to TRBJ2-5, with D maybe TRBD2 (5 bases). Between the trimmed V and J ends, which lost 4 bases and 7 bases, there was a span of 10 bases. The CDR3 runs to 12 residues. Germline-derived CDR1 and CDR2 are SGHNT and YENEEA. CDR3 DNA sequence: TGTGCCAGCAGCTCAGGACTGGGGACCCAGTACTTC. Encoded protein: CASSSGLGTQYF.

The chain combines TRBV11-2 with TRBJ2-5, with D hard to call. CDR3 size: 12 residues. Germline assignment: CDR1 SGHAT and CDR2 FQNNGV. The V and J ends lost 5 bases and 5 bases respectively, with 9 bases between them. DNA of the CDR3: TGTGCCAGCAGCCTAGTGGTGGAGACCCAGTACTTC. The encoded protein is CASSLVVETQYF.